This is a list of T cell receptor beta chains from one sample in a study of PD-L1 blockade in urothelial cancer. Using immunoSEQ multiplex PCR, the repertoire was profiled, and TCRdb retains in-frame clones only, with some absent. The sample shows 100,000 to 150,000 clones, less than 85% of them seen only once. Sample: PBMCs, taken around atezolizumab (anti-PD-L1) treatment. The receptors come from a man aged 45-60 years with urothelial cancer. The CDR3 runs from the conserved cysteine through the conserved F or W. Fields, in order: clone size, V gene, CDR3 protein. Clone size is not always given. Where it is, it says once, few, many or a class for expanded clones.

abundance: -; v_gene: TRBV18; CDR3aa: CASSRGQGESYEQYF
abundance: many; v_gene: TRBV20-1; CDR3aa: CSASRINEQFF
abundance: -; v_gene: TRBV27; CDR3aa: CASSPGGVTPQHF
abundance: -; v_gene: TRBV11-1; CDR3aa: CASSLGAGSGANVLTF
abundance: -; v_gene: TRBV10-3; CDR3aa: CAISDVGRRQPQHF
abundance: -; v_gene: TRBV7-6; CDR3aa: CASSPESDREQYF
abundance: -; v_gene: TRBV5-4; CDR3aa: CASSLGGTSGSQNEQYF
abundance: -; v_gene: TRBV18; CDR3aa: CASYQDSNTEAFF
abundance: -; v_gene: TRBV5-4; CDR3aa: CASSRGGQGHYEQYF
abundance: -; v_gene: TRBV19; CDR3aa: CASSQLPRTGTRNEQFF
abundance: -; v_gene: TRBV5-1; CDR3aa: CASSLAAGVGTDTQYF
abundance: -; v_gene: TRBV5-1; CDR3aa: CASSRGDVDAEAFF
abundance: few; v_gene: TRBV5-8; CDR3aa: CASSLGGADYGYTF
abundance: -; v_gene: TRBV6-5; CDR3aa: CASRRGAREQYF
abundance: -; v_gene: TRBV2; CDR3aa: CASSPDFSSYNEQFF
abundance: many; v_gene: TRBV7-9; CDR3aa: CASRLQGYYGYTF
abundance: -; v_gene: TRBV10-3; CDR3aa: CAISPGGSRETQYF
abundance: -; v_gene: TRBV18; CDR3aa: CASSPIQTNSPLHF
abundance: -; v_gene: TRBV27; CDR3aa: CASSRLAGVYTGELFF
abundance: -; v_gene: TRBV28; CDR3aa: CASSSPTGVHQPQHF
abundance: -; v_gene: TRBV2; CDR3aa: CASTGGTDTQYF
abundance: -; v_gene: TRBV20-1; CDR3aa: CSASWGRVAFF
abundance: -; v_gene: TRBV6-1; CDR3aa: CASSGRQGGNQPQHF
abundance: -; v_gene: TRBV4-1; CDR3aa: CASSQRNSLNTEAFF
abundance: -; v_gene: TRBV5-5; CDR3aa: CASARAGQNYGYTF
abundance: -; v_gene: TRBV19; CDR3aa: CASSRGNYGYTF
abundance: -; v_gene: TRBV11-2; CDR3aa: CASSLAEAGELFF
abundance: -; v_gene: TRBV10-3; CDR3aa: CAISDQTSGYEQYF
abundance: -; v_gene: TRBV10-3; CDR3aa: CANSGQGYEQYF
abundance: -; v_gene: TRBV2; CDR3aa: CASSEDLAGGHTQYF
abundance: -; v_gene: TRBV2; CDR3aa: CASTKDRSGELFF
abundance: -; v_gene: TRBV10-2; CDR3aa: CASSVAGGMTGELFF
abundance: -; v_gene: TRBV28; CDR3aa: CASSLGQGAPYEQYF
abundance: -; v_gene: TRBV19; CDR3aa: CASSTPRLAGVSEQFF
abundance: -; v_gene: TRBV6-1; CDR3aa: CASRELDRQETQYF
abundance: -; v_gene: TRBV29-1; CDR3aa: CSAGTGGGTQYF
abundance: -; v_gene: TRBV19; CDR3aa: CASTAAGNEGVETQYF
abundance: -; v_gene: TRBV5-6; CDR3aa: CASSLKGEPYNEQFF
abundance: once; v_gene: TRBV5-6; CDR3aa: CASSSFGANQPQHF
abundance: -; v_gene: TRBV7-2; CDR3aa: CASSYGDGGGGTQYF
abundance: once; v_gene: TRBV5-1; CDR3aa: CASSSDRDRILSPLHF
abundance: -; v_gene: TRBV7-9; CDR3aa: CASSLPEGQGHGYTF
abundance: -; v_gene: TRBV18; CDR3aa: CASSPTYRGAEAFF
abundance: -; v_gene: TRBV7-8; CDR3aa: CASSLRGRQETQYF
abundance: -; v_gene: TRBV5-5; CDR3aa: CASSLAGGGTYGYTF